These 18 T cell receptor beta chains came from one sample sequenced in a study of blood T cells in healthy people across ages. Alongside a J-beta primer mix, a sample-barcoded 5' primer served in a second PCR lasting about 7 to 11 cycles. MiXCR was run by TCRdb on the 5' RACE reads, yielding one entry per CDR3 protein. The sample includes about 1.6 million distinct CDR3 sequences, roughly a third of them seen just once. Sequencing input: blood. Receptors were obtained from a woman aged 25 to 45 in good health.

CDR3 sequence: CASSQGSHPHNEQFF. CDR3 sequence (DNA): TGTGCCAGCAGCCAAGGTTCCCACCCCCACAATGAGCAGTTCTTC. The chain combines TRBV3-1 with TRBJ2-1; D gene ambiguous. V was cut by 1 base and J by 5 bases, with 12 bases left in between. Germline loops: CDR1 LGHDT, CDR2 YNNKEL (reference sequence). The CDR3 is made up of 15 amino acids.

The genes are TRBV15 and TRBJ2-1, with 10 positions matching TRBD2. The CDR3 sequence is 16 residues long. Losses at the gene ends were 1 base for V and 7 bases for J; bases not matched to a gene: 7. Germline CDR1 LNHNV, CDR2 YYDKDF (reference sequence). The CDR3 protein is CATSRVLLAGENEQFF. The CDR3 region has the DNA TGTGCCACCAGCAGAGTCCTCCTAGCGGGAGAGAATGAGCAGTTCTTC.

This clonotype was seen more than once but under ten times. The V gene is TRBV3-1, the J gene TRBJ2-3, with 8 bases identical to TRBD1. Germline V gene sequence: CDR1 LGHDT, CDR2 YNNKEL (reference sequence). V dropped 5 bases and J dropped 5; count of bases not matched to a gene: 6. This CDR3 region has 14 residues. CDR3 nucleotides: TGTGCCAGCAGCAGGAGGACAGGGCAAGATACGCAGTATTTT. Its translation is CASSRRTGQDTQYF.

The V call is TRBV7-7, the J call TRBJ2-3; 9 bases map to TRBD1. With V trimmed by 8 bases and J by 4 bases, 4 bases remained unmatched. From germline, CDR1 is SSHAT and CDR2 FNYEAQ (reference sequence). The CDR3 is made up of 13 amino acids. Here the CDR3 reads CASATGGADTQYF. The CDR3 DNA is TGTGCCAGCGCGACAGGGGGGGCAGATACGCAGTATTTT.

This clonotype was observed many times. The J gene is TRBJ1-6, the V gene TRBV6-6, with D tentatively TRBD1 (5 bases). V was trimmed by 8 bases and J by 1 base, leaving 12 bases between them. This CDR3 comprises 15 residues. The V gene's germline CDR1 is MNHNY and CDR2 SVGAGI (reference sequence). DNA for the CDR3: TGTGCCAGCGATACATCAGGGTCCTATAATTCACCCCTCCACTTT. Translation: CASDTSGSYNSPLHF.

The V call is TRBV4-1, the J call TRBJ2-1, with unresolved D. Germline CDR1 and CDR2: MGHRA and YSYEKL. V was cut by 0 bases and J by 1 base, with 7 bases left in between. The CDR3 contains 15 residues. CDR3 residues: CASSQDGVSYNEQFF. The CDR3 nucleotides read TGCGCCAGCAGCCAAGACGGAGTATCCTACAATGAGCAGTTCTTC.

CDR3 region: CAISGGALAGGLLWTEAFF. The CDR3 DNA reads TGTGCCATCAGTGGGGGGGCATTGGCAGGGGGTTTATTGTGGACTGAAGCTTTCTTT. This chain joins TRBV10-3 and TRBJ1-1, with 7 nucleotides matching TRBD1. The trim removed 4 bases at V and 5 bases at J, leaving 22 bases unmatched. The CDR3 is made up of 19 amino acids. Germline V CDR1 and CDR2: ENHRY, SYGVKD.

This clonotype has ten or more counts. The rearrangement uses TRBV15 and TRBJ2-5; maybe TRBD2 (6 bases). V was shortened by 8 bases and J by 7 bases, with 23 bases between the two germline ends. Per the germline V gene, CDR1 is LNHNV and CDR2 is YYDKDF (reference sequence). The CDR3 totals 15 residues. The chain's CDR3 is CATGGTGRVEGTQYF. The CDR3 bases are TGTGCCACCGGAGGGACTGGCAGGGTCGAAGGGACCCAGTACTTC.

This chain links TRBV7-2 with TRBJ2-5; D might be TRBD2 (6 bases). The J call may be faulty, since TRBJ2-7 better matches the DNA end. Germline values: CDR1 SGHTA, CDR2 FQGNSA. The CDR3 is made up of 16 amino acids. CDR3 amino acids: CASSLFSTLAKGEQYF. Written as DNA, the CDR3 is TGTGCCAGCAGCTTATTCTCGACACTAGCTAAGGGCGAGCAGTACTTC.

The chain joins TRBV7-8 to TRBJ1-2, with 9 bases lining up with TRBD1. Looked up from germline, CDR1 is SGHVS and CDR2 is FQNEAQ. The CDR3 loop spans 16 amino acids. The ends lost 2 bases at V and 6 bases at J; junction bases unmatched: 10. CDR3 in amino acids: CASSLRQSGTGHGYTF. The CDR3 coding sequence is TGTGCCAGCAGCTTACGTCAATCCGGGACAGGGCATGGCTACACCTTC.

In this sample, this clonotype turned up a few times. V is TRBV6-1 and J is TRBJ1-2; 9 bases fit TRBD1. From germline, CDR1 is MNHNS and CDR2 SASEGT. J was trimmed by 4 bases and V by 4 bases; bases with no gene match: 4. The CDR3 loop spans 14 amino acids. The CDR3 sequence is CASSARQGVYGYTF. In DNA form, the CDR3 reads TGTGCCAGCAGTGCGCGACAGGGGGTCTATGGCTACACCTTC.

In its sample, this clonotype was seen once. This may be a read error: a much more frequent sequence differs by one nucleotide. The CDR3 region has the DNA TGCAGTGCCCGTTCCAGTCTAGTGGCGAGAGAGTTCTTC. Translated: CSARSSLVAREFF. The chain combines TRBV20-1 with TRBJ2-1, with no clear D. CDR3 length equals 13 residues. Per germline, CDR1 DFQATT and CDR2 SNEGSKA (reference sequence). The V gene lost 6 bases and the J gene lost 14 bases, with 23 bases spanning the gap.

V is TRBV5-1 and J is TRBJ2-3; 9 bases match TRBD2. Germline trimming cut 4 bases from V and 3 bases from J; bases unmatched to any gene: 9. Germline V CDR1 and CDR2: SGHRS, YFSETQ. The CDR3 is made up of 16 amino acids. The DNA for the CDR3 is TGCGCCAGCAGCCCAGCGGGGGGCTTTTCAACAGATACGCAGTATTTT. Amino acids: CASSPAGGFSTDTQYF. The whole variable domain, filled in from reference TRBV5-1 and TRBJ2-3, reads KAGVTQTPRYLIKTRGQQVTLSCSPISGHRSVSWYQQTPGQGLQFLFEYFSETQRNKGNFPGRFSGRQFSNSRSEMNVSTLELGDSALYLCASSPAGGFSTDTQYFGPGTRLTVL.

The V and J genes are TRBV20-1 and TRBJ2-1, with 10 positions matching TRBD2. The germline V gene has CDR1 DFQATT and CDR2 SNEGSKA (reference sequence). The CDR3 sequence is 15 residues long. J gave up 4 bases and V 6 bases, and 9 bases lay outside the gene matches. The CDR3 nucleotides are TGCAGTGCCCGGGTGGGTAGCGGGGGGTACAATGAGCAGTTCTTC. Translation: CSARVGSGGYNEQFF.

Here the CDR3 reads CSAPDRGADQPQHF. CDR3 coding DNA: TGCAGTGCTCCGGACAGGGGGGCGGATCAGCCCCAGCATTTT. V is TRBV20-1 and J is TRBJ1-5; 10 nucleotides match TRBD1. J gave up 5 bases and V 5 bases, and 6 bases lay outside the gene matches. This CDR3 contains 14 residues. Germline CDR1 reads DFQATT; CDR2 reads SNEGSKA (reference sequence).

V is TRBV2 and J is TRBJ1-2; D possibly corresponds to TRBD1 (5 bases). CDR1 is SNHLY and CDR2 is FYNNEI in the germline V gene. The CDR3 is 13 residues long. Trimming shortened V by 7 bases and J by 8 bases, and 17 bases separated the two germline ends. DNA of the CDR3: TGTGCCAGCAAAACCCTTTTCAGGGACGGCTACACCTTC. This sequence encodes CASKTLFRDGYTF.

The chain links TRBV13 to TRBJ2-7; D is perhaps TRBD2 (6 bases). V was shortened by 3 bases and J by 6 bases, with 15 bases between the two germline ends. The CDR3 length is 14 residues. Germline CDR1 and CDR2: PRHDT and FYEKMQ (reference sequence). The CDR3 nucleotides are TGTGCCAGCAGCTTCCCTAGCGAGCTAAGCGAGCAGTACTTC. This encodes CASSFPSELSEQYF.

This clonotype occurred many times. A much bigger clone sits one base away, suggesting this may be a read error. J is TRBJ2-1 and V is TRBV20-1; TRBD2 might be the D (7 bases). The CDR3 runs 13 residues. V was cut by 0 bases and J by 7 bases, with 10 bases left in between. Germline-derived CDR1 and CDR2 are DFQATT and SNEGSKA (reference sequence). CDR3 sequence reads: CSAREGGGNEQFF. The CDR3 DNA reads TGCAGTGCTAGAGAAGGGGGGGGGAATGAGCAGTTCTTC.